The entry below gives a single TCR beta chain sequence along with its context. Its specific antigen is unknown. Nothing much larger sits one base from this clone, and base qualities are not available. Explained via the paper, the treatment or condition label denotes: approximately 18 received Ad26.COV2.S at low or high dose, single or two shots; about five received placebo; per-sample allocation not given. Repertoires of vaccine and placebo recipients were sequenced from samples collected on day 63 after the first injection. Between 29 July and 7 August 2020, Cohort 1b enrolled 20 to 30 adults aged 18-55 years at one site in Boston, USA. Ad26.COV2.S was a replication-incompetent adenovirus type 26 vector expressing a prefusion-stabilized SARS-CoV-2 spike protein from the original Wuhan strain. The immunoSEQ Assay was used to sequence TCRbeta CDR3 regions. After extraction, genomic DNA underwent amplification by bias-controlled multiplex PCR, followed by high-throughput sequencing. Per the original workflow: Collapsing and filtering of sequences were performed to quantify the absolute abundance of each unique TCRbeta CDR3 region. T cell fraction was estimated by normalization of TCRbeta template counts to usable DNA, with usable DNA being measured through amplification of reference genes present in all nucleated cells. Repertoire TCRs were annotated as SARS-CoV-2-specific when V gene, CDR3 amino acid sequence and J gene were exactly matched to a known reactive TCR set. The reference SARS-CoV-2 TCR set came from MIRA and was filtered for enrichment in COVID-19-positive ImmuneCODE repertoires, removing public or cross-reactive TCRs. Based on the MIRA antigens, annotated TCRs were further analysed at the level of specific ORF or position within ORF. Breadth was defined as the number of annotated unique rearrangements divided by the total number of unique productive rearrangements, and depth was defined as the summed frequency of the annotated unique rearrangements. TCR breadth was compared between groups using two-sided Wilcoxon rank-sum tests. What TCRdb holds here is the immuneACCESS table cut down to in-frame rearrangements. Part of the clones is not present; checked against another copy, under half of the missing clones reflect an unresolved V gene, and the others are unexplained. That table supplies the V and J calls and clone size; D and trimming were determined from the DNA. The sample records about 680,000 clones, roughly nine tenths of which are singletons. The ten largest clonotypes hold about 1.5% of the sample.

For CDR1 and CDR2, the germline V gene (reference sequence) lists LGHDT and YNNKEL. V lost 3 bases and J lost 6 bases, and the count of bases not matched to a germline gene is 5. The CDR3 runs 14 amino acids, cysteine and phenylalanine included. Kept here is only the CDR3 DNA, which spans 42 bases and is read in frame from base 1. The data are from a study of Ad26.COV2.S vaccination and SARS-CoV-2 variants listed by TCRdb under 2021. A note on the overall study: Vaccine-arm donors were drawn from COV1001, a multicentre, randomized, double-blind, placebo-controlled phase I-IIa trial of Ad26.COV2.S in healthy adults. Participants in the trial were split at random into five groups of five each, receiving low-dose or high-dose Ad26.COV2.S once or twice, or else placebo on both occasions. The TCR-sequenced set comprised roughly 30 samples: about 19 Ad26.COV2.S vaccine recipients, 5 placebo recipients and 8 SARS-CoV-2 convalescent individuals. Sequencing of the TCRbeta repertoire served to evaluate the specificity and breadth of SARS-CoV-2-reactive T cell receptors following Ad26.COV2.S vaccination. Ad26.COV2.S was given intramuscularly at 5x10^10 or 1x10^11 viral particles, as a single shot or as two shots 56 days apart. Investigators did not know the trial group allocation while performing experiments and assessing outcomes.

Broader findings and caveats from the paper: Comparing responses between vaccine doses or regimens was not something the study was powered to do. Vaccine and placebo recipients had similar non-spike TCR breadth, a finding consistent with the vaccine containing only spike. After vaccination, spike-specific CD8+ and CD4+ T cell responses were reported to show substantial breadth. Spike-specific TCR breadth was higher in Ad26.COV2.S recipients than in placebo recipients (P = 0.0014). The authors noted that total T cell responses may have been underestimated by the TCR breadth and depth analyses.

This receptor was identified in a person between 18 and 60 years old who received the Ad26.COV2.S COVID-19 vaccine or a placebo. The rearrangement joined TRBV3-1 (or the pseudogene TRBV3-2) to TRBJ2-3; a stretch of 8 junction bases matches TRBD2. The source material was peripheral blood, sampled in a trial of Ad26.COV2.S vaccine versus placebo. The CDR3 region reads CASSQGTRGDTQYF. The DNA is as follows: TGTGCCAGCAGCCAGGGGACTAGGGGGGATACGCAGTATTTT.